A single T cell receptor beta chain is shown here with its context. The data were taken from a study of blood T cell repertoires in COVID-19. V was trimmed by 4 bases and J by 4 bases, leaving 14 bases between them. CDR3 length: 14 residues. Germline V gene data show CDR1 as SGHAT and CDR2 as FQNNGV. The assay was immunoSEQ multiplex PCR, and TCRdb's table has in-frame clones only and misses some. The repertoire holds more than 200,000 clones, with nearly 90% as singletons. The TCR originated in a woman between 25 and 40 years old with acute COVID-19. The chain combines TRBV11-2 with TRBJ2-7; D remains unclear. What was sequenced was PBMCs or T cells enriched from blood (not recorded which). Here the CDR3 DNA reads TGTGCCAGCAGCTCGGTCCAAACGGGTTACGAGCAGTACTTC. This translates into CASSSVQTGYEQYF.